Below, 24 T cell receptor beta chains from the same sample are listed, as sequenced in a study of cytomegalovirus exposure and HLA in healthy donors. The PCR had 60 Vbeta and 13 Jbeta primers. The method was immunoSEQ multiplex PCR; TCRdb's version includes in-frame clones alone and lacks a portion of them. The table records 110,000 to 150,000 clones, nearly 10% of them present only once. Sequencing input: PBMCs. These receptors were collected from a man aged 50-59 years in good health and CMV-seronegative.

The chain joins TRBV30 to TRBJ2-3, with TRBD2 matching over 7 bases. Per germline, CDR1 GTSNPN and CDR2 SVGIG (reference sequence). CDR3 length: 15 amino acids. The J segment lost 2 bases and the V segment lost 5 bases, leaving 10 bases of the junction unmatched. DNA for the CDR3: TGTGCCTGGGGGGAGGGAGCGGACGTCACAGATACGCAGTATTTT. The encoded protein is CAWGEGADVTDTQYF.

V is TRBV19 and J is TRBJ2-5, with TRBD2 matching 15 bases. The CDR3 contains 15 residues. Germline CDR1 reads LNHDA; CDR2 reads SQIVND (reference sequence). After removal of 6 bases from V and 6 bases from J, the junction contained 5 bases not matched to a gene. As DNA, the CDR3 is TGTGCCAGTAGCCGGGGACTAGCGGGGGGTAAGACCCAGTACTTC. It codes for CASSRGLAGGKTQYF.

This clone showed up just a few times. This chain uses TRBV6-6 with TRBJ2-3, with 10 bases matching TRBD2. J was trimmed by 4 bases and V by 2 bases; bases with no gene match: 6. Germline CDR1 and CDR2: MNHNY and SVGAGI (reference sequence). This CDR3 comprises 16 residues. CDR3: CASSYGASGSADTQYF. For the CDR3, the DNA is TGTGCCAGCAGTTACGGTGCTAGCGGGAGTGCAGATACGCAGTATTTT.

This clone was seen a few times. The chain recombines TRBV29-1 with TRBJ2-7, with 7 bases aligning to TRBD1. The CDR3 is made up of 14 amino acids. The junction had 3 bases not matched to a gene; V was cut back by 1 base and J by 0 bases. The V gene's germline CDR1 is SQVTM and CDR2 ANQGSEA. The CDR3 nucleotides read TGCAGCGTTGAAGCGGGACAGTCCTCCTACGAGCAGTACTTC. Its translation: CSVEAGQSSYEQYF.

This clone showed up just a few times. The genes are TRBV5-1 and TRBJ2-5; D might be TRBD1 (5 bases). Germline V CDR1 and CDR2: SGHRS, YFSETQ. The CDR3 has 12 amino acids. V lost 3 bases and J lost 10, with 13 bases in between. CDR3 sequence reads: CASSSQGLVQYF. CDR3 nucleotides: TGCGCCAGCAGCTCTCAGGGCCTGGTCCAGTACTTC.

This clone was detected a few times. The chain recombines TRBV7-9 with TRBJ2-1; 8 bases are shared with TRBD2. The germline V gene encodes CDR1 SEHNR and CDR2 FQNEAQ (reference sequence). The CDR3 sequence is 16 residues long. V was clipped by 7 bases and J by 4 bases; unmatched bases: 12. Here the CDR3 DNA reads TGTGCCAGCACCCCTGGGCTAGCGGGCCCTTACAATGAGCAGTTCTTC. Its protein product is CASTPGLAGPYNEQFF.

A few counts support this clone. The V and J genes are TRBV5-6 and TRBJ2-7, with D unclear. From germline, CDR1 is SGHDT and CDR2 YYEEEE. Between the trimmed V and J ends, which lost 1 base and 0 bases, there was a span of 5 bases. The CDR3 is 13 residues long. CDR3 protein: CASSLSSSYEQYF. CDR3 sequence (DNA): TGTGCCAGCAGCTTGTCTTCCTCCTACGAGCAGTACTTC.

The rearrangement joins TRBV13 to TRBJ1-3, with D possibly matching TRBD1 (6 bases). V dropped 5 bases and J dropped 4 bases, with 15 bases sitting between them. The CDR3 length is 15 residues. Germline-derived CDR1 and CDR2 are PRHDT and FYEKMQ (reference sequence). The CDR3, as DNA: TGTGCCAGCAGCCCTACAACAGGGAGAGGAAACACCATATATTTT. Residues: CASSPTTGRGNTIYF.

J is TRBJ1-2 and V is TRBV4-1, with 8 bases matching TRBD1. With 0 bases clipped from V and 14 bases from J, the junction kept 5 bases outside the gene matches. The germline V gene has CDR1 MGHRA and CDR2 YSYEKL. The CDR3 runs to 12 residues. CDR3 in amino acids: CASSQDPGQGTF. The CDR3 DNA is TGCGCCAGCAGCCAAGATCCCGGACAGGGAACCTTC.

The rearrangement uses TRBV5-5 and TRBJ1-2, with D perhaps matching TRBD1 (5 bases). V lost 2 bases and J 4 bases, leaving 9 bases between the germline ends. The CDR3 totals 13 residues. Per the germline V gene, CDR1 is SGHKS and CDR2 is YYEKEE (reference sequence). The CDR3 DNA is TGTGCCAGCAGCTTTGGGGCCTCCTATGGCTACACCTTC. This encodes CASSFGASYGYTF.

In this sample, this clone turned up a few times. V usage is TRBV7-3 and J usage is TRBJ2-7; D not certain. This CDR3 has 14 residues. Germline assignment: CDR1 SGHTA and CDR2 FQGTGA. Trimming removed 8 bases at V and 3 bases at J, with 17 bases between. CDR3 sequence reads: CASAHGGEYYEQYF. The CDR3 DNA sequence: TGTGCCAGCGCTCACGGCGGCGAGTACTACGAGCAGTACTTC.

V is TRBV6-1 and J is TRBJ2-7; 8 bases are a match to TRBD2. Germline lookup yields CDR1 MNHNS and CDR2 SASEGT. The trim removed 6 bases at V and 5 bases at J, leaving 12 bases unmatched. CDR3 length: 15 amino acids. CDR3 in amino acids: CASRVLAGTSHEQYF. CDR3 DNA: TGTGCCAGCAGGGTCTTAGCGGGGACTTCCCACGAGCAGTACTTC.

CDR3: CASGGGGSTDTQYF. The DNA of the CDR3 is TGTGCCAGCGGCGGGGGCGGCTCGACAGATACGCAGTATTTT. V and J are TRBV7-3 and TRBJ2-3, with TRBD2 as a possible D gene (7 bases). This CDR3 region has 14 residues. CDR1 is SGHTA and CDR2 is FQGTGA in the germline V gene. Trimming pared 8 bases from V and 3 bases from J, leaving 15 bases between.

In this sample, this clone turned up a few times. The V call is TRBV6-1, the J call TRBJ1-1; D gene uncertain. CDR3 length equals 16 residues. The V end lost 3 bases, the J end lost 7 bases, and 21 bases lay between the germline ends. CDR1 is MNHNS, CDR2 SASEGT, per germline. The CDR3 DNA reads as TGTGCCAGCAGTGAGAAGCGGGCGACGTTAAGGGTTGAAGCTTTCTTT. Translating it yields CASSEKRATLRVEAFF.

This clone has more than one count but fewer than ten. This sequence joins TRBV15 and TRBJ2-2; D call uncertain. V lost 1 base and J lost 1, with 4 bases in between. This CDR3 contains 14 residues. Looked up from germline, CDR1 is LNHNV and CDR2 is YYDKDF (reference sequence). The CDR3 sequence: CATSRGGNTGELFF. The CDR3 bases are TGTGCCACCAGCAGAGGAGGGAACACCGGGGAGCTGTTTTTT.

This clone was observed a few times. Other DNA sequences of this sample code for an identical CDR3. CDR3 in amino acids: CASSQGQIDGNTIYF. The CDR3 DNA reads as TGCGCCAGCAGCCAAGGACAGATCGATGGAAACACCATATATTTT. J is TRBJ1-3 and V is TRBV4-1, with D tentatively TRBD1 (5 bases). The CDR3 spans 15 residues. V lost 1 base and J 3 bases, leaving 10 bases between the germline ends. Germline lookup yields CDR1 MGHRA and CDR2 YSYEKL.

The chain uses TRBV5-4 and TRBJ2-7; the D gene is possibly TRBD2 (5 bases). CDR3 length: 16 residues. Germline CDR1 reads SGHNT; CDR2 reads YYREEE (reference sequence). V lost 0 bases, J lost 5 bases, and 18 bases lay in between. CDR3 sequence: CASSLDITGSLDEQYF. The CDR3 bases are TGTGCCAGCAGCTTGGATATTACGGGGTCCCTCGACGAGCAGTACTTC.

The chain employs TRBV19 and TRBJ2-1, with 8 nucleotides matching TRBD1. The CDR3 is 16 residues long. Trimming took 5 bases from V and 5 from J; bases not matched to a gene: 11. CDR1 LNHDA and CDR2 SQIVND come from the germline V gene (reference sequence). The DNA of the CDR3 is TGTGCCAGTAGTCCCCTAGACAGGGGATCCCACAATGAGCAGTTCTTC. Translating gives CASSPLDRGSHNEQFF.

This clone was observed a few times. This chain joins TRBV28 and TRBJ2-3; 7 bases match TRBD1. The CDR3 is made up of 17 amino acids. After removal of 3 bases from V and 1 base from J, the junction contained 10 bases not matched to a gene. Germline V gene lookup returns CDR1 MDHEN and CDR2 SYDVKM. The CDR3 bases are TGTGCCAGCAGTTTCCCTGTTATAACAGGGGGCACAGATACGCAGTATTTT. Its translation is CASSFPVITGGTDTQYF.

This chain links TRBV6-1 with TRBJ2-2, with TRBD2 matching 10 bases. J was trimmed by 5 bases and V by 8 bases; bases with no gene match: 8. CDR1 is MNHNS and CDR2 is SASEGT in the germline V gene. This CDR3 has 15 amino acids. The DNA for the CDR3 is TGTGCCAGCTTCTACTATAGCGGGGGGACCGGGGAGCTGTTTTTT. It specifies CASFYYSGGTGELFF.

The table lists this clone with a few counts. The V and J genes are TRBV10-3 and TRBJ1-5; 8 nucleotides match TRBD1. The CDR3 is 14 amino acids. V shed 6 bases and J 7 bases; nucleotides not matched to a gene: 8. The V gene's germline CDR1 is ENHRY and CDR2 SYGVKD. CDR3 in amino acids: CAISAQGARQPQHF. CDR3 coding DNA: TGTGCCATCAGCGCGCAGGGGGCAAGGCAGCCCCAGCATTTT.

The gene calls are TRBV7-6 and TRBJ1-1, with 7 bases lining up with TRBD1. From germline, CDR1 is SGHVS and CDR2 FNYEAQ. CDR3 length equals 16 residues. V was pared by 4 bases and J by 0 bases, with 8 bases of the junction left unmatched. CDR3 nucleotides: TGTGCCAGCAGCTCTGACGCCGGGACAGTGAACACTGAAGCTTTCTTT. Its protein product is CASSSDAGTVNTEAFF.

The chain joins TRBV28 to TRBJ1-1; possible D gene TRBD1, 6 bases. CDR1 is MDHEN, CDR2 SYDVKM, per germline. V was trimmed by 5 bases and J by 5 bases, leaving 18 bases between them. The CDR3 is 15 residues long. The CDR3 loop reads CASSPAGVRVTEAFF. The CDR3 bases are TGTGCCAGCAGTCCGGCAGGGGTTCGTGTGACTGAAGCTTTCTTT.

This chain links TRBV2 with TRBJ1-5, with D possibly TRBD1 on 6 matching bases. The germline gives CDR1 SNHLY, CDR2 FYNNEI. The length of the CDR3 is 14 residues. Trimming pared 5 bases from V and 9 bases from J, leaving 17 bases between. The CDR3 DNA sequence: TGTGCCAGCAGTCCCAGGGGTCTGAGTTGGCCCCAGCATTTT. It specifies CASSPRGLSWPQHF. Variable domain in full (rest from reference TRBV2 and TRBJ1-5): EPEVTQTPSHQVTQMGQEVILRCVPISNHLYFYWYRQILGQKVEFLVSFYNNEISEKSEIFDDQFSVERPDGSNFTLKIRSTKLEDSAMYFCASSPRGLSWPQHFGDGTRLSIL.